The rows below give T cell receptor beta chains drawn from one sample of a study of OX40 agonist ivuxolimab in advanced cancers. The method was immunoSEQ multiplex PCR; TCRdb's version includes in-frame clones alone and lacks a portion of them. The table includes about 68,000 clones, about 84% detected once. The source material was CD4+ or CD8+ T cells sorted from blood, sampled in a trial of the OX40 agonist ivuxolimab. The receptors were sampled from an adult with an advanced solid tumor such as melanoma, head and neck, liver or kidney cancer. The CDR3 runs from the conserved cysteine through the conserved F or W.

v_call,j_call,cdr3_aa
TRBV11-3,TRBJ2-7,CASSPPQGYEQYF
TRBV20-1,TRBJ1-1,CSARGYTEAFF
TRBV13,TRBJ1-1,CASSQTGQSNTEAFF
TRBV7-2,TRBJ2-1,CASSNQGKQFF
TRBV2,TRBJ2-7,CASSGLAGTYEQYF
TRBV11-3,TRBJ2-1,CASSSPSGGIDEQFF
TRBV7-2,TRBJ1-2,CASSSSFDTGKIYGYTF
TRBV30,TRBJ1-4,CAWSWAGEKLFF
TRBV7-9,TRBJ2-7,CASSPRVGTGRYEQYF
TRBV7-9,TRBJ1-1,CASSSQGNTEAFF
TRBV12-5,TRBJ2-1,CASGLGSHNEQFF
TRBV6-1,TRBJ2-5,CASWRGPGWTQYF
TRBV6-6,TRBJ2-1,CASSYGPGTRGSEQFF
TRBV5-4,TRBJ2-5,CASWPTGRGETQYF
TRBV19,TRBJ2-7,CASSGRSLSYEQYF
TRBV27,TRBJ1-2,CASSPDPSTGRYGYTF
TRBV6-5,TRBJ2-6,CASHESGANVLTF
TRBV7-8,TRBJ1-1,CASSLFTMNTEAFF
TRBV18,TRBJ1-1,CASSPAMENTEAFF
TRBV7-6,TRBJ2-2,CASSLLAGGPQNTGELFF
TRBV11-2,TRBJ1-2,CASRLPGTGNYGYTF
TRBV15,TRBJ2-5,CATSRATGTQETQYF
TRBV5-4,TRBJ1-1,CASSLMAGGAFF
TRBV19,TRBJ2-2,CASSMREGLTGELFF
TRBV4-2,TRBJ2-3,CASSRLAGTSESTDTQYF
TRBV7-3,TRBJ1-6,CASSRLGRENSPLHF
TRBV11-2,TRBJ2-7,CASSLGWTGKPYEQYF
TRBV30,TRBJ1-1,CAWSAFHVTEAFF
TRBV11-1,TRBJ1-1,CASSFNAGDTEAFF
TRBV7-2,TRBJ2-3,CASSDYGDTQYF
TRBV4-1,TRBJ1-6,CASSQDEGGLNSPLHF
TRBV19,TRBJ1-5,CASSIALGGYQPQHF
TRBV30,TRBJ2-1,CAWGGQRSEQFF
TRBV7-3,TRBJ2-5,CASSPGGQETQYF
TRBV7-7,TRBJ2-1,CASSVTSGRGTEQFF
TRBV28,TRBJ2-7,CASSWDFYEQYF
TRBV9,TRBJ2-3,CASSYGHSSTDTQYF
TRBV18,TRBJ1-6,CASSPAGSLYNSPLHF
TRBV10-3,TRBJ1-2,CAISESAGYTF
TRBV6-5,TRBJ1-1,CASSSISEGLDTEAFF
TRBV7-9,TRBJ2-2,CASSAKGGANTGELFF
TRBV7-2,TRBJ2-3,CASSEDRVRDTQYF
TRBV19,TRBJ1-5,CASSSGQAPPINQPQHF
TRBV5-5,TRBJ1-3,CASLPRQGLSGNTIYF
TRBV7-3,TRBJ2-7,CASSLQPGLALDEQYF
TRBV10-3,TRBJ1-6,CAISGGGQGNSPLHF
TRBV14,TRBJ2-5,CASSHEQGPQETQYF
TRBV6-6,TRBJ2-7,CATRGAGVYEQYF
TRBV14,TRBJ2-2,CASSNLLGRGSDTGELFF